Listed here are 11 T cell receptor beta chains from one sample, sequenced in a study of blood T cells in healthy people across ages (dated by TCRdb to about 2015). Preparation of the library involved 5' RACE. The instrument was an Illumina HiSeq 2500. A second PCR of roughly 6 to 11 cycles was run with a J-beta primer mix and a sample-barcoded 5' primer. The raw public reads went through TCRdb reprocessing: fastp at Q25, MiXCR clone calling, in-frame beta chains kept. Merged by CDR3 protein, the rows form single entries marked with the most common genes and DNA. Across this sample there are roughly 1,000,000 distinct CDR3 sequences, with around 27% seen only once. Approximately 0.75% of the sample comes from the top ten. The same specimen was also included in a second study, on T cells of mothers and their children.

The source material was blood. These receptors all stem from a girl aged 2-10 years in good health.

V gene TRBV29-1 combines with J gene TRBJ2-3; D unclear. The germline CDR1 and CDR2 sequences are SQVTM and ANQGSEA. Trimming pared 4 bases from V and 5 bases from J, leaving 13 bases between. CDR3 length: 13 amino acids. The CDR3 nucleotides read TGCAGCGTTGGTACCGAGTCAAGAGATACGCAGTATTTT. This sequence encodes CSVGTESRDTQYF.

This chain joins TRBV4-1 and TRBJ1-2; TRBD1 agrees at 8 bases. Germline trimming cut 0 bases from V and 5 bases from J; bases unmatched to any gene: 5. This CDR3 contains 15 residues. The germline V gene has CDR1 MGHRA and CDR2 YSYEKL. CDR3 sequence (DNA): TGCGCCAGCAGCCAAGATCAGGGGGCGGATTATGGCTACACCTTC. It specifies CASSQDQGADYGYTF.

This clonotype was seen more than once but under ten times. The CDR3 spells CASSFRQGAGAFF. In nucleotides, the CDR3 is TGTGCCAGCAGCTTTCGGCAGGGGGCTGGAGCTTTCTTT. The genes are TRBV7-3 and TRBJ1-1; 8 bases are shared with TRBD1. The CDR3 extends over 13 amino acids. Germline assignment: CDR1 SGHTA and CDR2 FQGTGA. Trimming cost V 3 bases and J 10 bases; bases outside gene matches: 7.

This clonotype was seen a handful of times. The rearrangement joins TRBV9 to TRBJ2-5; D unresolved. The germline V and J ends were trimmed by 0 bases and 2 bases, with 14 bases remaining between them. The CDR3 totals 16 residues. Germline CDR1 reads SGDLS; CDR2 reads YYNGEE. CDR3: CASSVGGLTNQETQYF. The CDR3 DNA sequence: TGTGCCAGCAGCGTAGGTGGGCTAACCAATCAAGAGACCCAGTACTTC.

The chain recombines TRBV20-1 with TRBJ2-1, with D possibly TRBD2 on 6 matching bases. Per germline, CDR1 DFQATT and CDR2 SNEGSKA (reference sequence). This CDR3 region has 14 residues. V lost 5 bases, J lost 8 bases, and 19 bases lay in between. CDR3 nucleotides: TGCAGTGCTGTCGGGACCGGGAGTATCGATGAGCAGTTCTTC. Its protein product is CSAVGTGSIDEQFF.

Only a few counts were recorded for this clonotype. The chain combines TRBV6-1 with TRBJ2-5; D not resolved. The J call may be faulty, since TRBJ2-1 better matches the DNA end. This CDR3 is 16 amino acids long. Germline V gene sequence: CDR1 MNHNS, CDR2 SASEGT. The CDR3 coding sequence is TGTGCCAGCAGTGAAGAACAGCCCTTACTTTACAATGAGCAGTTCTTC. As protein: CASSEEQPLLYNEQFF.

The chain joins TRBV28 to TRBJ2-5, with D hard to call. The tail of the sequence fits TRBJ2-1 better, so the J call may be wrong. The length of the CDR3 is 13 residues. Germline V gene data show CDR1 as MDHEN and CDR2 as SYDVKM. In DNA form, the CDR3 reads TGTGCCAGCAGTTTGACGGGTAGCAATGAGCAGTTCTTC. This sequence encodes CASSLTGSNEQFF.

V is TRBV27 and J is TRBJ2-7; D gene unclear. The V end lost 3 bases, the J end lost 3 bases, and 9 bases lay between the germline ends. CDR1 and CDR2 from the germline V gene are MNHEY and SMNVEV (reference sequence). The CDR3 is 13 residues long. This chain's CDR3 is CASSFQKFYEQYF. The CDR3, as DNA: TGTGCCAGCAGTTTCCAGAAATTCTACGAGCAGTACTTC.

Only one count was recorded for this clonotype. The chain couples TRBV3-1 to TRBJ1-1; 7 bases are a match to TRBD1. CDR3 length: 16 amino acids. The V and J ends lost 5 bases and 3 bases, in that order; junction bases with no gene match: 12. Germline-derived CDR1 and CDR2 are LGHDT and YNNKEL (reference sequence). DNA for the CDR3: TGTGCCAGCAGCGCGAGAATTCTTACAGGGGACACTGAAGCTTTCTTT. Translated, it gives CASSARILTGDTEAFF.

This clonotype turned up a few times. The chain couples TRBV10-3 to TRBJ2-7; 8 positions match TRBD1. In germline, CDR1 is ENHRY, CDR2 SYGVKD. The CDR3 extends over 13 amino acids. J lost 3 bases, V lost 11 bases, and 9 bases had no gene match. The CDR3 here is CAALDRDGYEQYF. The CDR3 nucleotides read TGTGCCGCGCTGGACAGGGATGGCTACGAGCAGTACTTC.

The rearrangement links TRBV5-1 to TRBJ2-5, with 16 bases that match TRBD2. The DNA end favors TRBJ2-1, so the J call may be wrong. The CDR3 totals 17 residues. Germline V lookup: CDR1 SGHRS, CDR2 YFSETQ. CDR3 bases: TGCGCCAGCAGCTCCGGGACTAGCGGGAGGGCCAATGAGGAGCAGTTCTTC. Protein sequence: CASSSGTSGRANEEQFF.